This TCR beta chain is drawn from a study of T-cell reconstitution after alpha-beta-depleted transplantation in children. Overall study findings and caveats: A year post-transplant, T-cell counts and diversity derived mostly from newly produced T cells. There were some patients whose high TCRbeta diversity at day 60 came from surviving recipient T cells and thymic progenitors.

This clonotype was found a few times. What it binds is not known. With V trimmed by 1 base and J by 8 bases, 5 bases remained unmatched. CDR3 size: 13 residues. From germline, CDR1 is GTSNPN and CDR2 SVGIG (reference sequence). The TCRbeta library incorporated unique molecular identifiers. TCRdb re-analysed the PCR reads in MiXCR, keeping a single row per CDR3 protein. The data contain about 70,000 distinct CDR3 sequences, approximately 10% of them singletons. The receptor comes from a boy aged 5-17 years with acute myeloid leukemia, due to receive a stem cell transplant. Sequenced material: PBMCs, taken before TCRalphabeta/CD19-depleted stem cell transplant. The chain uses TRBV30 and TRBJ2-1; TRBD2 agrees at 7 bases. DNA of the CDR3: TGTGCCTGGAGTGGGATAGCGGGCGATGAGCAGTTCTTC. Protein: CAWSGIAGDEQFF.